One sample yielded the 18 T cell receptor beta chains listed below, sequenced in a study of identical twins. TCRdb reprocessed the 5' RACE reads with MiXCR, giving one entry per CDR3 protein. The sample lists about 530,000 distinct CDR3 sequences; 15% were seen once. The data were also submitted as part of a second study, on yellow fever vaccine responses in identical twins.

The specimen sequenced was CD4+ T cells sorted from blood. These receptors were collected from a woman aged 18-30 years in good health.

This clonotype was detected a few times. The genes are TRBV7-7 and TRBJ2-5; no firm D call. CDR1 SSHAT and CDR2 FNYEAQ come from the germline V gene (reference sequence). This CDR3 region has 13 residues. Trimming shortened V by 11 bases and J by 2 bases, and 15 bases separated the two germline ends. In DNA form, the CDR3 reads TGTGCCTTGGGTAGCTCCAAACAAGAGACCCAGTACTTC. This sequence encodes CALGSSKQETQYF.

The chain carries TRBV6-1 and TRBJ2-5, with 8 positions matching TRBD2. The V gene's germline CDR1 is MNHNS and CDR2 SASEGT. The ends lost 6 bases at V and 5 bases at J; junction bases unmatched: 11. CDR3 length equals 15 residues. DNA for the CDR3: TGTGCCAGCAGAGAGCGGGGGTCCCGTTTTGAGACCCAGTACTTC. This translates into CASRERGSRFETQYF.

In this sample, this clonotype turned up a few times. The chain has TRBV4-1 and TRBJ2-5; D gene ambiguous. Germline V gives CDR1 MGHRA, CDR2 YSYEKL. The CDR3 totals 14 residues. V dropped 1 base and J dropped 0 bases, with 6 bases sitting between them. The CDR3 DNA reads as TGCGCCAGCAGCCAAGGACGGAACCAAGAGACCCAGTACTTC. Translation: CASSQGRNQETQYF.

This clonotype has a count of ten or more. This chain connects TRBV24-1 to TRBJ2-1; maybe TRBD2 (7 bases). V was clipped by 4 bases and J by 0 bases, with 15 bases between them. There are 17 residues in the CDR3. Looked up from germline, CDR1 is KGHDR and CDR2 is SFDVKD. CDR3 sequence: CATSDLARGGSYNEQFF. CDR3 DNA: TGTGCCACCAGTGACCTCGCTAGGGGGGGCTCCTACAATGAGCAGTTCTTC.

This clonotype was seen only a few times. The chain combines TRBV6-2 or TRBV6-3 with TRBJ2-2; 8 bases align to TRBD1. Looked up from germline, CDR1 is MNHEY and CDR2 is SVGEGT. CDR3 length: 15 amino acids. V shed 6 bases and J 1 base; nucleotides not matched to a gene: 4. Here the CDR3 reads CASRGTGKNTGELFF. The CDR3 region has the DNA TGTGCCAGCAGAGGGACAGGAAAGAACACCGGGGAGCTGTTTTTT.

This clonotype was counted between two and nine times. The V gene is TRBV5-1, the J gene TRBJ2-5; 10 bases fit TRBD2. CDR1 and CDR2 from the germline V gene are SGHRS and YFSETQ. J gave up 5 bases and V 4 bases, and 8 bases lay outside the gene matches. The CDR3 is made up of 15 amino acids. In DNA, the CDR3 is TGCGCCAGCAGCAAGAGCGGGGGGGCCTTGGAGACCCAGTACTTC. Residues: CASSKSGGALETQYF.

This clonotype was seen more than once but under ten times. The chain links TRBV28 to TRBJ2-3; 9 bases are shared with TRBD1. Germline loops: CDR1 MDHEN, CDR2 SYDVKM. Trimming cost V 6 bases and J 4 bases; bases outside gene matches: 8. The CDR3 runs to 15 residues. CDR3 DNA: TGTGCCAGCAGCCGGGACAGGGACGTTGCAGATACGCAGTATTTT. Its protein product is CASSRDRDVADTQYF. The complete variable domain, with remaining parts taken from reference TRBV28 and TRBJ2-3, reads DVKVTQSSRYLVKRTGEKVFLECVQDMDHENMFWYRQDPGLGLRLIYFSYDVKMKEKGDIPEGYSVSREKKERFSLILESASTNQTSMYLCASSRDRDVADTQYFGPGTRLTVL.

The chain couples TRBV6-1 to TRBJ2-5; weak D call: TRBD1 (5 bases). CDR3 length equals 13 residues. Germline CDR1 is MNHNS and CDR2 is SASEGT. Between the trimmed V and J ends, which lost 8 bases and 5 bases, there was a span of 15 bases. Here the CDR3 DNA reads TGTGCCAGCGGGGCTCCCCGGCGGGAGACCCAGTACTTC. Its translation is CASGAPRRETQYF.

The rearrangement joins TRBV4-2 to TRBJ2-1, with D maybe TRBD2 (5 bases). V was cut by 2 bases and J by 0 bases, with 8 bases left in between. The CDR3 sequence is 15 residues long. Germline lookup yields CDR1 LGHNA and CDR2 YNFKEQ. The CDR3 sequence is CASSQREISYNEQFF. The CDR3 coding sequence is TGTGCCAGCAGCCAAAGGGAGATCTCCTACAATGAGCAGTTCTTC.

This chain joins TRBV12-3 or TRBV12-4 and TRBJ2-7; 10 bases agree with TRBD1. The CDR3 extends over 17 amino acids. The trim removed 5 bases at V and 1 base at J, leaving 11 bases unmatched. CDR3 in DNA: TGTGCCAGCAGTCCATTCTGGGGACAGGGGATTTCCTACGAGCAGTACTTC. It encodes CASSPFWGQGISYEQYF.

J is TRBJ2-3 and V is TRBV24-1; TRBD2 agrees at 13 bases. Germline CDR1 reads KGHDR; CDR2 reads SFDVKD. This CDR3 comprises 16 residues. The ends lost 9 bases at V and 1 base at J; junction bases unmatched: 6. The CDR3 bases are TGTGCCACCTCTACGACTAGCGGGAGGCGCACAGATACGCAGTATTTT. Its protein product is CATSTTSGRRTDTQYF.

This clonotype was seen many times. V is TRBV12-3 or TRBV12-4 and J is TRBJ2-7; D possibly matches TRBD1 or TRBD2 (5 bases each). Trimming stripped 5 bases from V and 7 bases from J, with 12 bases between. This CDR3 has 12 residues. The CDR3 is CASSLNGGEQYV. CDR3 bases: TGTGCCAGCAGTCTCAATGGGGGTGAGCAGTACGTC.

The chain employs TRBV6-1 and TRBJ2-3; 8 bases map to TRBD2. This CDR3 region has 15 residues. Germline CDR1 reads MNHNS; CDR2 reads SASEGT. The junction had 4 bases not matched to a gene; V was cut back by 5 bases and J by 0 bases. This chain's CDR3 is CASSKRGPSTDTQYF. The CDR3 nucleotides are TGTGCCAGCAGTAAGCGGGGGCCCAGCACAGATACGCAGTATTTT.

This clonotype has a handful of counts. The CDR3 bases are TGCGCCACCGCCTGGGGCGGGAGTAGAGGAGAGACCCAGTACTTC. It codes for CATAWGGSRGETQYF. This chain joins TRBV5-1 and TRBJ2-5; 7 bases map to TRBD2. The CDR3 spans 15 residues. Trimming at V came to 9 bases and at J to 4 bases, leaving 15 bases not matched to a gene. CDR1 and CDR2 from the germline V gene are SGHRS and YFSETQ.

This clonotype was recorded a few times. The chain joins TRBV6-1 to TRBJ2-7; no firm D call. The CDR3 is 19 amino acids. CDR1 is MNHNS and CDR2 is SASEGT in the germline V gene. Trimming shortened V by 3 bases and J by 2 bases, and 26 bases separated the two germline ends. The CDR3 protein is CASSEPGTSGPPFPYEQYV. Here the CDR3 DNA reads TGTGCCAGCAGTGAGCCCGGCACCTCTGGACCGCCTTTTCCCTACGAGCAGTACGTC.

In its sample, this clonotype was seen a few times. This rearrangement joins TRBV5-5 to TRBJ1-5, with TRBD1 identical over 8 bases. Germline V lookup: CDR1 SGHKS, CDR2 YYEKEE (reference sequence). The V segment lost 3 bases and the J segment 2 bases; nucleotides outside the gene matches: 10. CDR3 length: 17 amino acids. Here the CDR3 DNA reads TGTGCCAGCAGCTCGACTCCCGGGACAGGAGGCAATCAGCCCCAGCATTTT. This translates into CASSSTPGTGGNQPQHF. The whole variable domain, filled in from reference TRBV5-5 and TRBJ1-5, reads DAGVTQSPTHLIKTRGQQVTLRCSPISGHKSVSWYQQVLGQGPQFIFQYYEKEERGRGNFPDRFSARQFPNYSSELNVNALLLGDSALYLCASSSTPGTGGNQPQHFGDGTRLSIL.

This clonotype has only a few counts. The chain is built from TRBV5-1 and TRBJ1-4; tentatively, D is TRBD1 (5 bases). The CDR3 is 14 amino acids. V was cut by 3 bases and J by 11 bases, with 17 bases left in between. Germline CDR1 SGHRS, CDR2 YFSETQ. Here the CDR3 DNA reads TGCGCCAGCAGCTCCGGACTCCTGGGGGAGAAACTGTTTTTT. The encoded protein is CASSSGLLGEKLFF.

This clonotype was seen repeatedly, ten times or more. CDR3 nucleotide sequence: TGTGCCAGCAGCCTCTTAGCGGGAGGCCCGGGTACGCAGTATTTT. Translated, it gives CASSLLAGGPGTQYF. The rearrangement links TRBV12-3 or TRBV12-4 to TRBJ2-3, with 10 bases identical to TRBD2. Trimming at V came to 6 bases and at J to 8 bases, leaving 11 bases not matched to a gene. CDR3 length equals 15 residues.